This T cell receptor beta chain was found in a study of cytomegalovirus exposure and HLA in healthy donors. From the roughly 110-subject validation cohort, which was separate from the roughly 700-subject first cohort, the donors were drawn. Trimming removed 4 bases from V and 4 bases from J, with 8 bases in between. The length of the CDR3 is 13 residues. Looked up from germline, CDR1 is SNHLY and CDR2 is FYNNEI. Some clones are missing from TCRdb's copy, which holds only in-frame ones; the method was immunoSEQ multiplex PCR. The sample yields roughly 100,000 clones, more than 85% seen once. This chain connects TRBV2 to TRBJ2-1, with D perhaps TRBD1 (6 bases). The clonotype originates from a woman aged 18-29 years in good health and CMV-seropositive. The sequencing input was PBMCs. The DNA of the CDR3 is TGTGCCAGCAGTGTGACAGGATACAATGAGCAGTTCTTC. Translating it yields CASSVTGYNEQFF.